Below, 3 T cell receptor beta chains from the same sample are listed, as sequenced in a study of identical twins. TCRdb itself ran the 5' RACE reads through MiXCR, one entry per CDR3 protein. The table has around 1.7 million distinct CDR3 sequences, around a third seen once. The sequencing input was cord blood. All receptors come from a newborn girl in good health.

The genes are TRBV6-5 and TRBJ2-1, with 13 bases matching TRBD2. Germline CDR1 reads MNHEY; CDR2 reads SVGAGI. This CDR3 has 16 residues. Germline trimming cut 6 bases from V and 1 base from J; bases unmatched to any gene: 3. CDR3 nucleotide sequence: TGTGCCAGCAGGCCACTAGCGGGAGGGTCCTACAATGAGCAGTTCTTC. Translated, it gives CASRPLAGGSYNEQFF.

The chain combines TRBV3-1 with TRBJ2-1, with D uncertain. The CDR3 consists of 12 residues. Trimming removed 9 bases from V and 7 bases from J, with 13 bases in between. The V gene's germline CDR1 is LGHDT and CDR2 YNNKEL (reference sequence). CDR3 in amino acids: CASENPGNEQFF. The CDR3 region has the DNA TGTGCCAGTGAAAACCCCGGGAATGAGCAGTTCTTC.

This clonotype was detected a few times. The rearrangement uses TRBV10-2 and TRBJ2-5, with 7 bases aligning to TRBD2. V was pared by 6 bases and J by 2 bases, with 15 bases of the junction left unmatched. This CDR3 is 17 amino acids long. Looked up from germline, CDR1 is WSHSY and CDR2 is SAAADI. The CDR3 spells CASRRTGPRLAQETQYF. CDR3 DNA: TGCGCCAGCAGAAGAACCGGCCCTAGACTAGCTCAAGAGACCCAGTACTTC.